This T cell receptor beta chain originates from a study of radiotherapy plus CTLA-4 blockade in lung cancer. Study-level results: Radiotherapy plus ipilimumab was followed by expansion in blood of tumor-derived TCR clones.

V lost 3 bases to trimming and J lost 2 bases; unmatched junction nucleotides: 8. Germline CDR1 is SGDLS and CDR2 is YYNGEE. This CDR3 has 18 residues. Of note for this clone: Its specificity is unknown.

Assay: immunoSEQ multiplex PCR; the TCRdb copy retains only in-frame clones and omits some. The table lists around 24,000 clones, 73% of them singletons, with more than 3.5% in the top ten. The sequences come from peripheral blood, collected from a patient treated with radiotherapy plus ipilimumab. The receptor's source is a human donor with non-small cell lung cancer who had stable disease on radiotherapy plus ipilimumab. The J gene is TRBJ2-1, the V gene TRBV9; 13 bases match TRBD2. The CDR3 DNA reads TGTGCCAGCAGCGCCGGGACTAGCGGGATTCCTGCCTACAATGAGCAGTTCTTC. Translating it yields CASSAGTSGIPAYNEQFF. Variable domain in full (rest from reference TRBV9 and TRBJ2-1): DSGVTQTPKHLITATGQRVTLRCSPRSGDLSVYWYQQSLDQGLQFLIQYYNGEERAKGNILERFSAQQFPDLHSELNLSSLELGDSALYFCASSAGTSGIPAYNEQFFGPGTRLTVL.